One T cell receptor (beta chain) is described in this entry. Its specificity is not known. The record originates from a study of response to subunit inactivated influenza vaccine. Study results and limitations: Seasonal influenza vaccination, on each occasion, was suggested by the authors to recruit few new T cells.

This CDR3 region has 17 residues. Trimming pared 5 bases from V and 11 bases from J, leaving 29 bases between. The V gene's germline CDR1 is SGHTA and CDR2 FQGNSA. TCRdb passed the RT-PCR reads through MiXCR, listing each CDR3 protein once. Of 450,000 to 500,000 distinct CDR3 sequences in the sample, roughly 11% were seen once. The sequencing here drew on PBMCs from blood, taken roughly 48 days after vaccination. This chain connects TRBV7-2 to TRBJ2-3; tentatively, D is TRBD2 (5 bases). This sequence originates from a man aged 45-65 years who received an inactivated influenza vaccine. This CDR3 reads CASSIPLGGSSSLRQYF. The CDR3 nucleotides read TGTGCCAGCAGCATACCTCTCGGTGGGAGTTCTAGTCTTCGGCAGTATTTT.